This T cell receptor beta chain was identified during a study of blood T cell repertoires in COVID-19. Living in about two dozen US areas, the participants were between roughly 18 and 89 years of age. Generated by immunoSEQ multiplex PCR, the TCRdb table keeps only in-frame clones and is missing some. The repertoire includes around 230,000 clones, approximately 75% of them detected once, and around a tenth sits in the top ten. The receptor was derived from a man aged 35-49 years who had recovered from COVID-19. Source material: PBMCs or T cells enriched from blood (not recorded which).

This chain's CDR3 is CASSESTGDTQYF. The DNA of the CDR3 is TGCGCCAGCAGTGAGTCGACAGGCGATACGCAGTATTTT. This sequence joins TRBV10-2 and TRBJ2-3; TRBD1 might be the D (6 bases). V was cut by 0 bases and J by 6 bases, with 7 bases left in between. In germline, CDR1 is WSHSY, CDR2 SAAADI. The CDR3 spans 13 residues.